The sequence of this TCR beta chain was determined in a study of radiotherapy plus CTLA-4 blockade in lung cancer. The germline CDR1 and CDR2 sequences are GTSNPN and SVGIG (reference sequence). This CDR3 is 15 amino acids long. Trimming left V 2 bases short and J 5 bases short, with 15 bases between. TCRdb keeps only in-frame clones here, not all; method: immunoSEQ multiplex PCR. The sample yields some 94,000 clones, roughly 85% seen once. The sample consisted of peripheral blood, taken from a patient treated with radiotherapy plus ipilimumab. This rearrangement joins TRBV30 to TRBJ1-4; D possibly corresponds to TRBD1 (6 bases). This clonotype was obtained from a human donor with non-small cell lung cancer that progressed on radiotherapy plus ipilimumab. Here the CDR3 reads CAWSIGGTLNEKLFF. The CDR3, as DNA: TGTGCCTGGAGTATAGGGGGAACTCTAAATGAAAAACTGTTTTTT. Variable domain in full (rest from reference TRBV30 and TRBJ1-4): SQTIHQWPATLVQPVGSPLSLECTVEGTSNPNLYWYRQAAGRGLQLLFYSVGIGQISSEVPQNLSASRPQDRQFILSSKKLLLSDSGFYLCAWSIGGTLNEKLFFGSGTQLSVL.